Below are 2 T cell receptor beta chains sequenced from a single sample in a study of blood T cell repertoires in COVID-19. Profiled with immunoSEQ multiplex PCR; TCRdb holds only in-frame clones, not every one. The sample lists approximately 200,000 clones, approximately 81% seen once, with roughly 20% in the top ten. Sequenced: PBMCs or T cells enriched from blood (not recorded which). The receptor set was obtained from a man aged 35-49 years who had recovered from COVID-19.

V usage is TRBV5-1 and J usage is TRBJ2-2; 8 bases line up with TRBD1. Germline loops: CDR1 SGHRS, CDR2 YFSETQ. The junction had 8 bases not matched to a gene; V was cut back by 5 bases and J by 5 bases. The CDR3 consists of 15 residues. CDR3 DNA sequence: TGCGCCAGCAGTTTGACAGGGGATTGGACCGGGGAGCTGTTTTTT. Protein sequence: CASSLTGDWTGELFF.

In its sample, this clone was seen a few times. The chain joins TRBV30 to TRBJ2-1; 9 bases map to TRBD1. The CDR3 runs 13 residues. The germline gives CDR1 GTSNPN, CDR2 SVGIG (reference sequence). The trim removed 8 bases at V and 4 bases at J, leaving 6 bases unmatched. This chain's CDR3 is CAGRQGEYNEQFF. The CDR3 nucleotides read TGTGCCGGCCGACAGGGGGAATACAATGAGCAGTTCTTC.